The 10 T cell receptor beta chains presented below share a single source sample, sequenced in a study of T-cell reconstitution after alpha-beta-depleted transplantation in children. This sample's TCRbeta library carried unique molecular identifier barcodes. MiXCR, run by TCRdb on the PCR reads, gives a single entry per CDR3 protein. This table has hundreds of thousands of distinct CDR3 sequences, roughly 13% appearing once. The sample in question was PBMCs, mostly from graft donor cells, obtained 360 days after TCRalphabeta/CD19-depleted stem cell transplant. These receptors all come from a male patient between 5 and 17 years old who had a stem cell transplant for acute myeloid leukemia, so the T cells may come from the graft donor.

The rearrangement joins TRBV29-1 to TRBJ2-7; TRBD1 is a possible D gene (6 bases). The CDR3 sequence is 13 residues long. The V gene lost 3 bases and the J gene lost 1 base, with 10 bases spanning the gap. CDR1 is SQVTM and CDR2 is ANQGSEA in the germline V gene. CDR3 nucleotides: TGCAGCGTTGATAGGCAGGGGTCCTACGAGCAGTACTTC. Its translation is CSVDRQGSYEQYF.

In its sample, this clonotype was seen many times. V and J are TRBV28 and TRBJ2-7; D remains unclear. V was cut by 9 bases and J by 2 bases, with 5 bases left in between. The CDR3 has 10 residues. From germline, CDR1 is MDHEN and CDR2 SYDVKM. In DNA form, the CDR3 reads TGTGCCAGTCATACCTACGAGCAGTACTTC. Residues: CASHTYEQYF.

This clonotype appeared a few times. The V and J genes are TRBV29-1 and TRBJ1-1, with TRBD1 matching 11 bases. The germline V gene has CDR1 SQVTM and CDR2 ANQGSEA. V trimming: 1 base; J trimming: 4 bases; junction bases outside the gene matches: 5. The CDR3 runs 15 residues. CDR3 nucleotide sequence: TGCAGCGTTGAAGGGACAGGGGGCTGGAGCACTGAAGCTTTCTTT. It encodes CSVEGTGGWSTEAFF.

The chain combines TRBV10-2 with TRBJ2-5; D call uncertain. Germline V lookup: CDR1 WSHSY, CDR2 SAAADI. The CDR3 is 13 residues long. Trimming left V 3 bases short and J 7 bases short, with 12 bases between. CDR3 loop: CASSDGSPGTQYF. The CDR3 DNA reads TGCGCCAGCAGTGATGGGTCCCCCGGGACCCAGTACTTC.

Many counts were recorded for this clonotype. The chain combines TRBV20-1 with TRBJ2-5, with unresolved D. V lost 3 bases, J lost 3 bases, and 5 bases lay in between. The CDR3 is 11 residues long. From germline, CDR1 is DFQATT and CDR2 SNEGSKA (reference sequence). The CDR3 reads CSASLEETQYF. The DNA of the CDR3 is TGCAGTGCTAGCTTGGAAGAGACCCAGTACTTC.

The chain couples TRBV6-1 to TRBJ2-3; D uncertain. The germline V gene encodes CDR1 MNHNS and CDR2 SASEGT. The CDR3 loop spans 16 amino acids. Trimming took 5 bases from V and 0 from J, leaving 15 bases between them. CDR3 sequence: CASSSLGGASTDTQYF. In nucleotides, the CDR3 is TGTGCCAGCAGTAGCCTGGGCGGAGCTAGCACAGATACGCAGTATTTT.

This clonotype was seen only a few times. The chain carries TRBV20-1 and TRBJ2-1, with 12 bases lining up with TRBD2. Trimming removed 1 base from V and 3 bases from J; junction bases left unmatched: 10. The germline V gene encodes CDR1 DFQATT and CDR2 SNEGSKA (reference sequence). This CDR3 comprises 18 residues. Here the CDR3 reads CSARGTSGRLGGYNEQFF. Here the CDR3 DNA reads TGCAGTGCTAGAGGTACTAGCGGGAGGTTAGGAGGCTACAATGAGCAGTTCTTC.

V gene TRBV20-1 combines with J gene TRBJ2-5, with 14 positions matching TRBD2. The germline V gene has CDR1 DFQATT and CDR2 SNEGSKA (reference sequence). The CDR3 spans 15 residues. Unmatched junction bases numbered 2, after V lost 1 base and J lost 4 bases. The CDR3 reads CSARVTSGRGETQYF. The CDR3 nucleotides read TGCAGTGCTAGAGTGACTAGCGGGAGGGGAGAGACCCAGTACTTC.

This clonotype was seen a handful of times. The V gene is TRBV29-1, the J gene TRBJ2-1, with D unresolved. Trimming removed 6 bases at V and 1 base at J, with 13 bases between. The CDR3 totals 14 residues. Germline V CDR1 and CDR2: SQVTM, ANQGSEA. This CDR3 is CSVGKRLSYNEQFF. The CDR3 DNA follows: TGCAGCGTGGGTAAAAGGCTATCCTACAATGAGCAGTTCTTC.

The chain carries TRBV12-3 or TRBV12-4 and TRBJ2-7; possibly TRBD2 for D (6 bases). This CDR3 comprises 13 residues. Trimming took 3 bases from V and 3 from J, leaving 9 bases between them. The CDR3 DNA reads as TGTGCCAGCAGTTTTGGGGAGGTCTACGAGCAGTACTTC. Its translation: CASSFGEVYEQYF.